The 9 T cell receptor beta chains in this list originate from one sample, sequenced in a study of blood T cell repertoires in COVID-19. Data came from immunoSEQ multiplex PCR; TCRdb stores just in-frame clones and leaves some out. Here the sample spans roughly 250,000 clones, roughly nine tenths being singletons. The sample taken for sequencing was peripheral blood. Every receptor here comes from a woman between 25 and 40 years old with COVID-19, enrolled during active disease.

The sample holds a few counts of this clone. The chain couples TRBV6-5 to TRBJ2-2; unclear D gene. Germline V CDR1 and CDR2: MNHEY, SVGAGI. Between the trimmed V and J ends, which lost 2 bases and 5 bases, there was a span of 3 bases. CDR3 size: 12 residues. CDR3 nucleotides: TGTGCCAGCAGTTACCTAACCGGGGAGCTGTTTTTT. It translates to CASSYLTGELFF.

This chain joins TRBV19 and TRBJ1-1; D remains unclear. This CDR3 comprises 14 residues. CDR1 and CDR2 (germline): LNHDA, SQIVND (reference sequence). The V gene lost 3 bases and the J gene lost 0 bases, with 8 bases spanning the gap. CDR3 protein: CASSMRQLNTEAFF. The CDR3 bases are TGTGCCAGTAGTATGAGACAACTGAACACTGAAGCTTTCTTT.

DNA of the CDR3: TGTGCCAGCAGCGGGACAGGTGTTGAAAAACTGTTTTTT. It yields the protein CASSGTGVEKLFF. V is TRBV9 and J is TRBJ1-4; TRBD1 aligns across 7 bases. Germline CDR1 SGDLS, CDR2 YYNGEE. The CDR3 is 13 amino acids. With 3 bases clipped from V and 7 bases from J, the junction kept 3 bases outside the gene matches.

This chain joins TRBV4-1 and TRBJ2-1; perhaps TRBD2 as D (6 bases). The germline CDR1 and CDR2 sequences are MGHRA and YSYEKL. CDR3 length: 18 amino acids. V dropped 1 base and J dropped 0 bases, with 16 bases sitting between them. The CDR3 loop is CASSQGAIGGFSYNEQFF. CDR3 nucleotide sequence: TGCGCCAGCAGCCAAGGGGCAATTGGGGGGTTCTCCTACAATGAGCAGTTCTTC.

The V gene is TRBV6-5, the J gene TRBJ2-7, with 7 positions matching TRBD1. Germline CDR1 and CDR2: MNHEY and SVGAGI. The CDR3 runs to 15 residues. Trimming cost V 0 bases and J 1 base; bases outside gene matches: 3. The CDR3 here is CASSYSDRESYEQYF. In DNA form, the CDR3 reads TGTGCCAGCAGTTACTCCGACAGGGAATCCTACGAGCAGTACTTC.

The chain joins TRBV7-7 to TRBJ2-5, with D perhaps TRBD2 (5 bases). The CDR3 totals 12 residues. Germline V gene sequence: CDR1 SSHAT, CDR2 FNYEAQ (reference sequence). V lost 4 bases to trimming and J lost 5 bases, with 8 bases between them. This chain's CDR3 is CASSSSGETQYF. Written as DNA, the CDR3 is TGTGCCAGCAGCTCCTCGGGGGAGACCCAGTACTTC.

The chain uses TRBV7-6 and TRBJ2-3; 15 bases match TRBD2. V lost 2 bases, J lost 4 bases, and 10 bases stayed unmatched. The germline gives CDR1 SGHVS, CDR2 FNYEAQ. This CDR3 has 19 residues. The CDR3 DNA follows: TGTGCCAGCAGCTTAAAAGGACTAGCGGGGGGGCGCCACCCAGATACGCAGTATTTT. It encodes CASSLKGLAGGRHPDTQYF.

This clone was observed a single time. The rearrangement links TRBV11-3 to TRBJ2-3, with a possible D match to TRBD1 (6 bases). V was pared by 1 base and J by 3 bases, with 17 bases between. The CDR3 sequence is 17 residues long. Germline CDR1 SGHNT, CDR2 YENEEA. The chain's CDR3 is CASSLGSVLRGTDTQYF. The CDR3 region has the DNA TGTGCCAGCAGCTTAGGATCTGTTCTCAGGGGAACAGATACGCAGTATTTT.

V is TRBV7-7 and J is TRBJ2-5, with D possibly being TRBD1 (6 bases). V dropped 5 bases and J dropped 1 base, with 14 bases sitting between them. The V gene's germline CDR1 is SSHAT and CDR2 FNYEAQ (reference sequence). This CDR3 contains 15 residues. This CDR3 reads CASSPRQVSQETQYF. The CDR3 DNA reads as TGTGCCAGCAGCCCCAGACAGGTCTCCCAAGAGACCCAGTACTTC.